This section outlines one T cell receptor beta chain sequence together with its context. The V end was cut by 7 bases, the J end by 3 bases, with 16 bases between. The CDR3 length is 15 residues. The germline CDR1 and CDR2 sequences are SEHNR and FQNEAQ (reference sequence). This sample was taken from a study of blood T cell repertoires in COVID-19. Enrollees, about 18 to 89 years old, lived in 25 or so US areas. TCRdb's copy holds only in-frame clones and misses some; the assay was immunoSEQ multiplex PCR. The sample has about 260,000 clones; 88% are singletons. The sequence was obtained from a middle-aged woman who had been exposed to COVID-19. Specimen: PBMCs or T cells enriched from blood (not recorded which). The chain employs TRBV7-9 and TRBJ2-1; D perhaps matches TRBD2 (6 bases). The CDR3 spells CASTPLEGDYNEQFF. The CDR3 bases are TGTGCCAGCACCCCCCTGGAGGGAGACTACAATGAGCAGTTCTTC.